This is a list of T cell receptor beta chains from one sample in a study of T cell responses to AZD1222 COVID-19 vaccine. TCRdb's table, derived via immunoSEQ multiplex PCR, lists solely in-frame clones and lacks some. The sample contains over 150,000 clones, 85% to 90% of which appear only once. This specimen consisted of peripheral blood, obtained on day 0 of AZD1222 vaccination. Source of these receptors: an adult in good health. Each CDR3 is given with its conserved first and last residue. A D gene is named only where the DNA matches it firmly. Only some rows state a clone size, as once, few, many or a class for expanded clones.

D gene | clone size | J gene | V gene | CDR3 protein | CDR3 DNA
NA | NA | TRBJ1-3 | TRBV10-1 | CASSENGNTIYF | TGCGCCAGCAGTGAAAATGGAAACACCATATATTTT
NA | once | TRBJ1-1 | TRBV6-5 | CASSRDVTWQTEAFF | TGTGCCAGCAGTCGCGACGTGACATGGCAAACTGAAGCTTTCTTT
NA | NA | TRBJ1-1 | TRBV10-1 | CASSDRPNTEAFF | TGCGCCAGCAGTGACCGGCCGAACACTGAAGCTTTCTTT
NA | NA | TRBJ1-1 | TRBV30 | CAWRISNPRAEAFF | TGTGCCTGGCGTATCTCGAATCCAAGGGCTGAAGCTTTCTTT
TRBD2 | NA | TRBJ2-1 | TRBV27 | CASRKDPRLATNEQFF | TGTGCCAGCAGGAAAGACCCGAGACTAGCGACCAATGAGCAGTTCTTC
NA | NA | TRBJ1-5 | TRBV10-3 | CATGPANQPQHF | TGTGCCACCGGACCGGCCAATCAGCCCCAGCATTTT
NA | NA | TRBJ1-2 | TRBV7-2 | CASSLVITGTYGYTF | TGTGCCAGCAGCTTAGTAATCACGGGTACCTATGGCTACACCTTC
NA | NA | TRBJ2-1 | TRBV4-1 | CASSQDFWTGHRANEQFF | TGCGCCAGCAGCCAAGATTTTTGGACGGGGCACCGCGCCAATGAGCAGTTCTTC
TRBD1 | NA | TRBJ2-7 | TRBV9 | CASSVGLRDRSYEQYF | TGTGCCAGCAGCGTAGGCCTCCGGGACAGATCCTACGAGCAGTACTTC
NA | few | TRBJ2-6 | TRBV5-4 | CASSLYRASSGANVLTF | TGTGCCAGCAGCTTATACCGGGCCTCCTCTGGGGCCAACGTCCTGACTTTC
TRBD2 | NA | TRBJ2-5 | TRBV12-5 | CASGLAPGLAQETQYF | TGTGCTAGTGGTTTAGCGCCGGGACTAGCGCAAGAGACCCAGTACTTC
TRBD1 | NA | TRBJ2-7 | TRBV3-1/TRBV3-2 | CASSHGQAYEQYF | TGTGCCAGCAGCCACGGACAGGCCTACGAGCAGTACTTC
NA | NA | TRBJ2-3 | TRBV19 | CASSIVPGTSDTQYF | TGTGCCAGTAGTATAGTACCTGGGACGTCAGATACGCAGTATTTT
NA | NA | TRBJ2-1 | TRBV9 | CASSSSDEQFF | TGTGCCAGCAGCTCAAGTGACGAGCAGTTCTTC
TRBD2 | NA | TRBJ2-7 | TRBV10-3 | CATRLAGAYEQYF | TGTGCCACCAGACTAGCGGGGGCCTACGAGCAGTACTTC
TRBD1 | once | TRBJ1-1 | TRBV5-1 | CASNTRGANTEAFF | TGCGCCAGCAACACCAGGGGGGCCAACACTGAAGCTTTCTTT
NA | NA | TRBJ1-4 | TRBV28 | CASSLTGGSEKLFF | TGTGCCAGCAGCTTGACAGGTGGATCTGAAAAACTGTTTTTT
NA | once | TRBJ2-2 | TRBV3-1/TRBV3-2 | CASSQFGEPGELFF | TGTGCCAGCAGCCAATTTGGGGAACCCGGGGAGCTGTTTTTT
TRBD2 | once | TRBJ2-5 | TRBV9 | CASSVEFGTRRFQETQYF | TGTGCCAGCAGCGTAGAATTTGGGACTAGACGGTTCCAAGAGACCCAGTACTTC
NA | NA | TRBJ1-5 | TRBV4-2 | CASSQVEGPNQPQHF | TGTGCCAGCAGCCAAGTTGAGGGGCCCAATCAGCCCCAGCATTTT
NA | NA | TRBJ1-2 | TRBV10-3 | CAISGVYGYTF | TGTGCCATCAGCGGTGTTTACGGCTACACCTTC
TRBD2 | NA | TRBJ2-5 | TRBV7-3 | CASSSLAGGRETQYF | TGTGCCAGCAGCTCCCTAGCGGGGGGGCGGGAGACCCAGTACTTC
NA | NA | TRBJ2-1 | TRBV3-1/TRBV3-2 | CASSQEDEGLSSSYNEQFF | TGTGCCAGCAGCCAAGAAGACGAAGGGCTCTCCAGCTCCTACAATGAGCAGTTCTTC
NA | NA | TRBJ2-1 | TRBV14 | CASSQEGEQFF | TGTGCCAGCAGCCAAGAGGGTGAGCAGTTCTTC
NA | NA | TRBJ1-2 | TRBV29-1 | CSVEAPQGSSNGYTF | TGCAGCGTTGAAGCCCCCCAGGGGTCGAGTAATGGCTACACCTTC
NA | few | TRBJ2-3 | TRBV5-1 | CASSRIGDSADTQYF | TGCGCCAGCAGCCGGATAGGGGACTCGGCAGATACGCAGTATTTT
NA | NA | TRBJ2-2 | TRBV6-2/TRBV6-3 | CASSFLGPGGTGELFF | TGTGCCAGCAGTTTCTTGGGCCCGGGCGGGACCGGGGAGCTGTTTTTT
NA | NA | TRBJ2-1 | TRBV7-2 | CASSLEAEQFF | TGTGCCAGCAGCTTAGAAGCTGAGCAGTTCTTC
NA | NA | TRBJ1-1 | TRBV6-2/TRBV6-3 | CASSYYRLGGDTEAFF | TGTGCCAGCAGTTACTACCGCTTGGGGGGGGACACTGAAGCTTTCTTT
NA | NA | TRBJ1-4 | TRBV9 | CASSVSGPNEKLFF | TGTGCCAGCAGCGTATCCGGCCCAAATGAAAAACTGTTTTTT
TRBD1 | NA | TRBJ2-5 | TRBV6-5 | CASSYSRSRGKTQYF | TGTGCCAGCAGTTACTCCCGAAGCAGGGGGAAGACCCAGTACTTC
NA | NA | TRBJ2-2 | TRBV6-4 | CASSEQGHTGELFF | TGTGCCAGCAGTGAGCAGGGTCACACCGGGGAGCTGTTTTTT
NA | NA | TRBJ2-2 | TRBV27 | CASSIDMIGELFF | TGTGCCAGCTCTATCGACATGATCGGGGAGCTGTTTTTT
NA | NA | TRBJ2-7 | TRBV7-2 | CASSLVSSTTYEQYF | TGTGCCAGCAGCTTAGTAAGTTCCACAACCTACGAGCAGTACTTC
TRBD1 | NA | TRBJ2-3 | TRBV18 | CASSLGTGMADTQYF | TGTGCCAGCTCACTGGGGACAGGGATGGCAGATACGCAGTATTTT
NA | NA | TRBJ1-5 | TRBV3-1/TRBV3-2 | CASSQFYSNQPQHF | TGTGCCAGCAGCCAATTCTATAGCAATCAGCCCCAGCATTTT
TRBD1 | NA | TRBJ1-4 | TRBV5-1 | CASSLLGQGATNEKLFF | TGCGCCAGCAGCCTATTGGGACAGGGAGCAACTAATGAAAAACTGTTTTTT
NA | NA | TRBJ1-1 | TRBV18 | CASSPDSYMNTEAFF | TGTGCCAGCTCACCGGACAGCTACATGAACACTGAAGCTTTCTTT
TRBD1 | NA | TRBJ1-5 | TRBV19 | CASSIRSGQGEQPQHF | TGTGCCAGTAGTATTCGTAGTGGGCAGGGGGAACAGCCCCAGCATTTT
NA | NA | TRBJ1-1 | TRBV12-3/TRBV12-4 | CASNSLNTEAFF | TGTGCCAGCAACAGTCTTAACACTGAAGCTTTCTTT
TRBD2 | NA | TRBJ2-5 | TRBV24-1 | CATSDRRDYSQETQYF | TGTGCCACCAGTGACCGCCGGGACTATTCCCAAGAGACCCAGTACTTC
NA | NA | TRBJ2-1 | TRBV6-5 | CASSYSDGPYNEQFF | TGTGCCAGCAGTTACTCGGACGGACCCTACAATGAGCAGTTCTTC
NA | NA | TRBJ1-3 | TRBV12-3/TRBV12-4 | CASSFLQGNTIYF | TGTGCCAGCAGTTTCTTACAGGGAAACACCATATATTTT
TRBD1 | NA | TRBJ1-2 | TRBV6-5 | CASSYSTHYRGGYTF | TGTGCCAGCAGTTACTCGACCCACTACAGGGGTGGCTACACCTTC
NA | NA | TRBJ1-1 | TRBV18 | CASSPGIEAFF | TGTGCCAGCTCACCTGGGATTGAAGCTTTCTTT
TRBD2 | once | TRBJ2-7 | TRBV10-3 | CAISELSGTRAYEQYF | TGTGCCATCAGTGAGTTATCCGGGACTAGAGCCTACGAGCAGTACTTC
NA | NA | TRBJ1-4 | TRBV7-9 | CASSRRSGANEKLFF | TGTGCCAGCAGCCGGAGGTCGGGTGCCAATGAAAAACTGTTTTTT
NA | NA | TRBJ2-5 | TRBV9 | CASSVDSGIQETQYF | TGTGCCAGCAGCGTGGACAGCGGTATTCAAGAGACCCAGTACTTC
NA | NA | TRBJ2-1 | TRBV5-1 | CASSLALGNEQFF | TGCGCCAGCAGCTTGGCCCTGGGGAATGAGCAGTTCTTC
NA | NA | TRBJ2-4 | TRBV27 | CASRSMWAAGAKNIQYF | TGTGCCAGCAGGTCAATGTGGGCAGCTGGGGCCAAAAACATTCAGTACTTC